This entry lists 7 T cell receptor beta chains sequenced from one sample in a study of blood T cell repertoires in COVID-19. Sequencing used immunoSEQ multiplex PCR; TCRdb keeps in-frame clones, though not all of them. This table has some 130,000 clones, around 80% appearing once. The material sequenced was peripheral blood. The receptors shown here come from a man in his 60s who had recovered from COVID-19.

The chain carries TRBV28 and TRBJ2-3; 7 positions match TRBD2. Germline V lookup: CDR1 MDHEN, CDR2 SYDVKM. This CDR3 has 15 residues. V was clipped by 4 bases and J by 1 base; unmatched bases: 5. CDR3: CASSSTGGGTDTQYF. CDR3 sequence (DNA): TGTGCCAGCAGTTCCACGGGGGGAGGCACAGATACGCAGTATTTT.

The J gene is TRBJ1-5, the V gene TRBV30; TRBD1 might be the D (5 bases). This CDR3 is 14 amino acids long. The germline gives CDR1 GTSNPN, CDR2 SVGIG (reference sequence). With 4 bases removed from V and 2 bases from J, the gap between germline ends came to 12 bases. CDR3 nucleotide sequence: TGTGCCTGGACTCCAAAAGGGGGCAATCAGCCCCAGCATTTT. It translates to CAWTPKGGNQPQHF.

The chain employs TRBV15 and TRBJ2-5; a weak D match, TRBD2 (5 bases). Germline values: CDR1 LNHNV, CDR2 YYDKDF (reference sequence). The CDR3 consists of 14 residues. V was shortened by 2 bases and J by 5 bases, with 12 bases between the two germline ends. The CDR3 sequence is CATSRPTSMETQYF. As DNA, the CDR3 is TGTGCCACCAGCAGACCTACTAGTATGGAGACCCAGTACTTC.

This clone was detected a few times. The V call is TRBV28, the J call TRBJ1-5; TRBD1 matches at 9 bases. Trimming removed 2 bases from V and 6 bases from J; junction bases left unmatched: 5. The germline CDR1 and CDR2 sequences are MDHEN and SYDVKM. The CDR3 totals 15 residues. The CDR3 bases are TGTGCCAGCAGTTTAGGTGTGACAGGGGGTCAGCCCCAGCATTTT. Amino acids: CASSLGVTGGQPQHF.

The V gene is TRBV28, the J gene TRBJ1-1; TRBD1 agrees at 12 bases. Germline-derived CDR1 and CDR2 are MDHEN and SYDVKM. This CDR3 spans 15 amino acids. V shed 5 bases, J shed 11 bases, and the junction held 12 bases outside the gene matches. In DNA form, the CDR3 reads TGTGCCAGCAGTACTCCGGGACAGGGGGCATTGGGGGCTTTCTTT. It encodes CASSTPGQGALGAFF.

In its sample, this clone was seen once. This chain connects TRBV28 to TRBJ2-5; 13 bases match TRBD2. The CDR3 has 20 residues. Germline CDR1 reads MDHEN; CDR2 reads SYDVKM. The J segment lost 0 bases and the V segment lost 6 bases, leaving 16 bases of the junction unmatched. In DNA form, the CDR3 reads TGTGCCAGCAGCTGGTTTGAGTGGACTAGCGGGGGACGGGACCAAGAGACCCAGTACTTC. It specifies CASSWFEWTSGGRDQETQYF.

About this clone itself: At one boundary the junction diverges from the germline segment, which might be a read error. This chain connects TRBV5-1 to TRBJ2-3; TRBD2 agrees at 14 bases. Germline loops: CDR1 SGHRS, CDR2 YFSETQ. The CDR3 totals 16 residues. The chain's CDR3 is CASSLGTSGGGDTQYF. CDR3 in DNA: TGCGCCAGCAGTTTGGGGACTAGCGGGGGAGGAGATACGCAGTATTTT.